A selection of T cell receptor beta chains follows, all from one sample in a study of technical replicates of blood from a few donors. Clones were sequenced by immunoSEQ multiplex PCR, and TCRdb holds only the in-frame ones, with some missing. The data contain around 53,000 clones, 86% of them singletons. Sequencing used PBMCs. Receptors originate from a human donor in good health. Some clones in this sample may be carry-over from other donors' samples. Both conserved end residues are part of each CDR3. A D gene is named only where the DNA matches it firmly. Part of the rows lack a size; the others show once, few, many or a class for expanded clones.

d_gene: TRBD1
abundance: once
v_gene: TRBV7-2
j_gene: TRBJ2-6
CDR3nt: TGTGCCAGCAGCTTGGGACAGGGGCAAGGAGCTGGGGCCAACGTCCTGACTTTC
CDR3aa: CASSLGQGQGAGANVLTF

d_gene: .
abundance: .
v_gene: TRBV4-1
j_gene: TRBJ2-2
CDR3nt: TGCGCCAGCAGCCAAGCGCGGGCGGGCGGGGAGCTGTTTTTT
CDR3aa: CASSQARAGGELFF

d_gene: .
abundance: .
v_gene: TRBV9
j_gene: TRBJ1-2
CDR3nt: TGTGCCAGCAGCGTAGGAGTGCGCACAGCCTTATATGGCTACACCTTC
CDR3aa: CASSVGVRTALYGYTF

d_gene: TRBD2
abundance: .
v_gene: TRBV6-1
j_gene: TRBJ2-1
CDR3nt: TGTGCCAGCAGTGCCACACTTGGGACTAGCGGGAACAATGAGCAGTTCTTC
CDR3aa: CASSATLGTSGNNEQFF

d_gene: .
abundance: .
v_gene: TRBV6-5
j_gene: TRBJ2-1
CDR3nt: TGTGCCAGCAGTTACTCGGGGGGGCGCGGCTACAATGAGCAGTTCTTC
CDR3aa: CASSYSGGRGYNEQFF

d_gene: .
abundance: .
v_gene: TRBV4-3
j_gene: TRBJ2-7
CDR3nt: TGCGCCAGCAGCCAGTATAGAAGGACAGTATACGAGCAGTACTTC
CDR3aa: CASSQYRRTVYEQYF

d_gene: TRBD2
abundance: few
v_gene: TRBV4-3
j_gene: TRBJ2-7
CDR3nt: TGCGCCAGCAGCCAAGATTGGCGGGGGGGCCTCCACGAGCAGTACTTC
CDR3aa: CASSQDWRGGLHEQYF

d_gene: .
abundance: once
v_gene: TRBV27
j_gene: TRBJ2-7
CDR3nt: TGTGCCAGCAGTTACCGACTAGTGTTCCCCTACGAGCAGTACTTC
CDR3aa: CASSYRLVFPYEQYF

d_gene: .
abundance: .
v_gene: TRBV5-1
j_gene: TRBJ2-6
CDR3nt: TGCGCCAGCAGCTTGGGGACAGTCTCTGGGGCCAACGTCCTGACTTTC
CDR3aa: CASSLGTVSGANVLTF

d_gene: TRBD1
abundance: few
v_gene: TRBV30
j_gene: TRBJ1-5
CDR3nt: TGTGCCTGGGCAGGGGGGAGCAATCAGCCCCAGCATTTT
CDR3aa: CAWAGGSNQPQHF

d_gene: .
abundance: .
v_gene: TRBV5-1
j_gene: TRBJ1-2
CDR3nt: TGCGCCAGCAGCTGGCAGGGTCAGGGAAGTGGAATTGATAGCACCTTC
CDR3aa: CASSWQGQGSGIDSTF

d_gene: .
abundance: few
v_gene: TRBV9
j_gene: TRBJ1-6
CDR3nt: TGTGCCAGCAGCGTAAGGGGCGACAATTCACCCCTCCACTTT
CDR3aa: CASSVRGDNSPLHF

d_gene: .
abundance: .
v_gene: TRBV11-2
j_gene: TRBJ2-1
CDR3nt: TGTGCCAGCAAAATAAGGGGGGGACCGGACTACAATGAGCAGTTCTTC
CDR3aa: CASKIRGGPDYNEQFF

d_gene: .
abundance: few
v_gene: TRBV15
j_gene: TRBJ2-5
CDR3nt: TGTGCCACCAGCAGAGTAGTCCAAGAGACCCAGTACTTC
CDR3aa: CATSRVVQETQYF

d_gene: .
abundance: few
v_gene: TRBV30
j_gene: TRBJ1-1
CDR3nt: TGTGCCTGGAGTGTTGGGGGAGGGACTGAAGCTTTCTTT
CDR3aa: CAWSVGGGTEAFF

d_gene: TRBD1
abundance: .
v_gene: TRBV5-4
j_gene: TRBJ1-1
CDR3nt: TGTGCCAGCAGGCGACAGGGGAACACTGAAGCTTTCTTT
CDR3aa: CASRRQGNTEAFF

d_gene: .
abundance: .
v_gene: TRBV5-8
j_gene: TRBJ1-5
CDR3nt: TGTGCCAGCAGCTTTGAGCTAACAGACAATCAGCCCCAGCATTTT
CDR3aa: CASSFELTDNQPQHF

d_gene: TRBD1
abundance: .
v_gene: TRBV7-9
j_gene: TRBJ2-7
CDR3nt: TGTGCCAGCAGCTTAGCATCAGGGGGCACCTACGAGCAGTACTTC
CDR3aa: CASSLASGGTYEQYF

d_gene: TRBD1
abundance: .
v_gene: TRBV27
j_gene: TRBJ1-5
CDR3nt: TGTGCCAGCAGTCCCGCATCAGGACAGGGGAGGAGGCCCCAGCATTTT
CDR3aa: CASSPASGQGRRPQHF

d_gene: .
abundance: .
v_gene: TRBV5-1
j_gene: TRBJ1-4
CDR3nt: TGCGCCAGCAGCTCCTCAGGGTCGGCCATCTATGAAAAACTGTTTTTT
CDR3aa: CASSSSGSAIYEKLFF

d_gene: .
abundance: .
v_gene: TRBV6-6
j_gene: TRBJ1-6
CDR3nt: TGTGCCAGCAGTTCCCTCGGGATCGGCAATTCACCCCTCCACTTT
CDR3aa: CASSSLGIGNSPLHF

d_gene: .
abundance: .
v_gene: TRBV2
j_gene: TRBJ1-2
CDR3nt: TGTGCCAGCAGCTCGACAGGTCTTGGCTACACCTTC
CDR3aa: CASSSTGLGYTF

d_gene: .
abundance: .
v_gene: TRBV28
j_gene: TRBJ1-4
CDR3nt: TGTGCCAGCAGCCACGGGGGGGTGGGGGAAAAACTGTTTTTT
CDR3aa: CASSHGGVGEKLFF

d_gene: .
abundance: .
v_gene: TRBV20-1
j_gene: TRBJ2-7
CDR3nt: TGCAGTGCCAGACTAGGCGCGGAGCAGTACTTC
CDR3aa: CSARLGAEQYF

d_gene: .
abundance: .
v_gene: TRBV7-6
j_gene: TRBJ1-1
CDR3nt: TGTGCCAGCTCCCGAATGCGGGGCGAAGGGACTGAAGCTTTCTTT
CDR3aa: CASSRMRGEGTEAFF

d_gene: TRBD1
abundance: .
v_gene: TRBV4-2
j_gene: TRBJ2-7
CDR3nt: TGTGCCAGCAGCCAACAGGGGGAAGGGTCCTACGAGCAGTACTTC
CDR3aa: CASSQQGEGSYEQYF

d_gene: TRBD1
abundance: .
v_gene: TRBV11-3
j_gene: TRBJ1-1
CDR3nt: TGTGCCAGCAGCTCCGGGACAGGGGGTGAAGCTTTCTTT
CDR3aa: CASSSGTGGEAFF

d_gene: TRBD1
abundance: .
v_gene: TRBV7-3
j_gene: TRBJ1-1
CDR3nt: TGTGCCAGCAGCTTGGAAGGGGGCGGTCAGGCTTTCTTT
CDR3aa: CASSLEGGGQAFF

d_gene: .
abundance: .
v_gene: TRBV5-6
j_gene: TRBJ1-2
CDR3nt: TGTGCCAGCAGCTTAAGACGGGGGGGCTACACCTTC
CDR3aa: CASSLRRGGYTF

d_gene: TRBD1
abundance: .
v_gene: TRBV6-6
j_gene: TRBJ1-5
CDR3nt: TGTGCCAGCAGCACTCAGGGGGGACAGCCCCAGCATTTT
CDR3aa: CASSTQGGQPQHF

d_gene: TRBD2
abundance: .
v_gene: TRBV27
j_gene: TRBJ2-1
CDR3nt: TGTGCCAGCAGTCACCGGCGGCCTAGCGGGCCCTACAATGAGCAGTTCTTC
CDR3aa: CASSHRRPSGPYNEQFF

d_gene: TRBD2
abundance: few
v_gene: TRBV2
j_gene: TRBJ2-7
CDR3nt: TGTGCCAGCAGTACGCGGACTAGCGGGAGTCACGAGCAGTACTTC
CDR3aa: CASSTRTSGSHEQYF

d_gene: TRBD2
abundance: .
v_gene: TRBV5-4
j_gene: TRBJ2-7
CDR3nt: TGTGCCAGCAGCCCGGGACTAGCTGTCGGCGAGCAGTACTTC
CDR3aa: CASSPGLAVGEQYF

d_gene: .
abundance: .
v_gene: TRBV5-4
j_gene: TRBJ1-5
CDR3nt: TGTGCCAGCAGCTTGGCCGGGAGTCAGCCCCAGCATTTT
CDR3aa: CASSLAGSQPQHF

d_gene: .
abundance: .
v_gene: TRBV4-2
j_gene: TRBJ1-2
CDR3nt: TGTGCCAGCAGCCAAGCAGGTGTGGTGCAGGGCTTGGTTGGCTACACCTTC
CDR3aa: CASSQAGVVQGLVGYTF

d_gene: .
abundance: .
v_gene: TRBV4-3
j_gene: TRBJ1-1
CDR3nt: TGCGCCAGCAGCCAATGGGGGGGGACTGAAGCTTTCTTT
CDR3aa: CASSQWGGTEAFF

d_gene: TRBD2
abundance: .
v_gene: TRBV6-5
j_gene: TRBJ2-7
CDR3nt: TGTGCCAGCAGTTACTCGTCTAGCGGGATCTCCTACGAGCAGTACTTC
CDR3aa: CASSYSSSGISYEQYF

d_gene: TRBD2
abundance: .
v_gene: TRBV4-2
j_gene: TRBJ2-7
CDR3nt: TGTGCCAGCAGCCAGGCCGGGGACCTCGGGGGGGAGCAGTACTTC
CDR3aa: CASSQAGDLGGEQYF

d_gene: .
abundance: .
v_gene: TRBV6-1
j_gene: TRBJ1-4
CDR3nt: TGTGCCAGCAGTGAGGTACCGGTGGCAACTAATGAAAAACTGTTTTTT
CDR3aa: CASSEVPVATNEKLFF

d_gene: TRBD2
abundance: .
v_gene: TRBV6-1
j_gene: TRBJ2-1
CDR3nt: TGTGCCAGCATCCTACGGGGAGGGGAGCAGTTCTTC
CDR3aa: CASILRGGEQFF

d_gene: .
abundance: .
v_gene: TRBV7-8
j_gene: TRBJ1-1
CDR3nt: TGTGCCAGCAGCTCCCAGGACGGGAGGACTGAAGCTTTCTTT
CDR3aa: CASSSQDGRTEAFF

d_gene: .
abundance: .
v_gene: TRBV2
j_gene: TRBJ1-6
CDR3nt: TGTGCCAGCAGTGAAACCACAGGGTGGAATTCACCCCTCCACTTT
CDR3aa: CASSETTGWNSPLHF

d_gene: .
abundance: .
v_gene: TRBV29-1
j_gene: TRBJ2-5
CDR3nt: TGCAGCGCCCAACGGGACATTCAAGAGACCCAGTACTTC
CDR3aa: CSAQRDIQETQYF

d_gene: TRBD2
abundance: few
v_gene: TRBV7-9
j_gene: TRBJ2-7
CDR3nt: TGTGCCAGCAGCTTGGGACTAGCGATCGACGAGCAGTACTTC
CDR3aa: CASSLGLAIDEQYF

d_gene: TRBD2
abundance: .
v_gene: TRBV6-1
j_gene: TRBJ2-1
CDR3nt: TGTGCCAGCAGTGGGCTAGCGGGAGGCCAGGGTATGGATGAGCAGTTCTTC
CDR3aa: CASSGLAGGQGMDEQFF

d_gene: TRBD1
abundance: .
v_gene: TRBV30
j_gene: TRBJ1-5
CDR3nt: TGTGCCTTTAGTCCCGGGACAGGGTTAGATGAGCCCCAGCATTTT
CDR3aa: CAFSPGTGLDEPQHF

d_gene: .
abundance: .
v_gene: TRBV7-9
j_gene: TRBJ1-2
CDR3nt: TGTGCCAGCAGCTTTCCCAGGGGTGGGGACTATGGCTACACCTTC
CDR3aa: CASSFPRGGDYGYTF

d_gene: TRBD1
abundance: .
v_gene: TRBV6-1
j_gene: TRBJ2-3
CDR3nt: TGTGCCAGCAGTGAAGCGCCTGACAGGGGAACAGATACGCAGTATTTT
CDR3aa: CASSEAPDRGTDTQYF

d_gene: .
abundance: .
v_gene: TRBV20-1
j_gene: TRBJ2-1
CDR3nt: TGCAGTGCGATACAGTCGTATGAGCAGTTCTTC
CDR3aa: CSAIQSYEQFF

d_gene: .
abundance: .
v_gene: TRBV2
j_gene: TRBJ2-1
CDR3nt: TGTGCCAGCGGTACTTACAATGAGCAGTTCTTC
CDR3aa: CASGTYNEQFF

d_gene: .
abundance: .
v_gene: TRBV18
j_gene: TRBJ1-6
CDR3nt: TGTGCCAGCTCACCCCGGGGAGAACCTTCACCCCTCCACTTT
CDR3aa: CASSPRGEPSPLHF

d_gene: TRBD2
abundance: .
v_gene: TRBV29-1
j_gene: TRBJ2-5
CDR3nt: TGCAGCGCCCTAGCGGGAGCGCTCACCGAGACCCAGTACTTC
CDR3aa: CSALAGALTETQYF

d_gene: TRBD2
abundance: once
v_gene: TRBV4-2
j_gene: TRBJ2-6
CDR3nt: TGTGCCAGCAGAGATCAGGGACTAGCGGGGATTAGTGCCAACGTCCTGACTTTC
CDR3aa: CASRDQGLAGISANVLTF

d_gene: TRBD2
abundance: .
v_gene: TRBV7-9
j_gene: TRBJ2-3
CDR3nt: TGTGCCAGCAGCTTATTCCTAGCGGGAGTGTTAGATACGCAGTATTTT
CDR3aa: CASSLFLAGVLDTQYF

d_gene: .
abundance: few
v_gene: TRBV6-1
j_gene: TRBJ1-1
CDR3nt: TGTGCCAGCATTTATAACACTGAAGCTTTCTTT
CDR3aa: CASIYNTEAFF

d_gene: .
abundance: few
v_gene: TRBV20-1
j_gene: TRBJ2-3
CDR3nt: TGCAGTGCTAGAGATCGGAGGACGCAGTATTTT
CDR3aa: CSARDRRTQYF

d_gene: .
abundance: few
v_gene: TRBV2
j_gene: TRBJ1-6
CDR3nt: TGTGCCAGCAGTCCACAGGGACCCTATAATTCACCCCTCCACTTT
CDR3aa: CASSPQGPYNSPLHF

d_gene: .
abundance: .
v_gene: TRBV2
j_gene: TRBJ2-7
CDR3nt: TGTGCCAGCATCTACCCTCCCTACGAGCAGTACTTC
CDR3aa: CASIYPPYEQYF

d_gene: .
abundance: .
v_gene: TRBV6-5
j_gene: TRBJ1-2
CDR3nt: TGTGCCAGCAGAGACGGGTCTAACTATGGCTACACCTTC
CDR3aa: CASRDGSNYGYTF